The 27 T cell receptor beta chains below come from one sample, sequenced in a study of somatic mutations in cytotoxic T cells in rheumatoid arthritis. The assay was immunoSEQ multiplex PCR, and TCRdb's table has in-frame clones only and misses some. The data contain tens of thousands of clones, approximately 80% of them singletons. Specimen: CD8+ T cells sorted from blood. The receptors come from a man aged 35 to 55 in good health.

This chain uses TRBV4-1 with TRBJ1-4, with D uncertain. V dropped 0 bases and J dropped 1 base, with 6 bases sitting between them. The CDR3 sequence is 15 residues long. Looked up from germline, CDR1 is MGHRA and CDR2 is YSYEKL. This CDR3 reads CASSQEAGTNEKLFF. The CDR3, as DNA: TGCGCCAGCAGCCAAGAGGCGGGAACTAATGAAAAACTGTTTTTT.

The genes are TRBV6-4 and TRBJ2-3; 8 bases are a match to TRBD1. Germline CDR1 MRHNA, CDR2 SNTAGT. The junction had 3 bases not matched to a gene; V was cut back by 3 bases and J by 1 base. This CDR3 has 15 amino acids. The CDR3 loop is CASSEETGGTDTQYF. CDR3 in DNA: TGTGCCAGCAGTGAAGAGACAGGGGGCACAGATACGCAGTATTTT.

This clone was counted between two and nine times. This chain links TRBV9 with TRBJ1-1, with TRBD1 as a possible D gene (5 bases). Trimming removed 4 bases at V and 5 bases at J, with 18 bases between. CDR3 length: 15 amino acids. CDR1 SGDLS and CDR2 YYNGEE come from the germline V gene. CDR3 region: CASSPYGQGGTEAFF. In DNA, the CDR3 is TGTGCCAGCAGCCCATACGGGCAGGGCGGGACTGAAGCTTTCTTT.

This clone was found once. V usage is TRBV25-1 and J usage is TRBJ2-1, with TRBD2 as a possible D gene (6 bases). Germline CDR1 and CDR2: MGHDK and SYGVNS. The V end lost 3 bases, the J end lost 0 bases, and 15 bases lay between the germline ends. This CDR3 is 17 amino acids long. CDR3 loop: CASSDSTSGYSYNEQFF. CDR3 coding DNA: TGTGCCAGCAGTGATTCTACCAGCGGGTACTCCTACAATGAGCAGTTCTTC.

The chain couples TRBV7-9 to TRBJ2-1; TRBD2 agrees at 14 bases. V shed 4 bases and J 2 bases; nucleotides not matched to a gene: 4. This CDR3 region has 17 residues. Germline CDR1 and CDR2: SEHNR and FQNEAQ (reference sequence). CDR3 residues: CASSWGLAGATYNEQFF. The CDR3, as DNA: TGTGCCAGCAGCTGGGGACTAGCGGGAGCAACCTACAATGAGCAGTTCTTC.

In DNA, the CDR3 is TGTGCCAGCAGTCACCCGGGACAGGAGAACACTGAAGCTTTCTTT. Protein product: CASSHPGQENTEAFF. This rearrangement joins TRBV27 to TRBJ1-1; TRBD1 agrees at 8 bases. CDR3 length equals 15 residues. The ends lost 5 bases at V and 1 base at J; junction bases unmatched: 6. The germline V gene has CDR1 MNHEY and CDR2 SMNVEV (reference sequence).

The V call is TRBV29-1, the J call TRBJ1-2; D is undetermined. This CDR3 is built from 13 residues. V was trimmed by 7 bases and J by 4 bases, leaving 16 bases between them. Germline V CDR1 and CDR2: SQVTM, ANQGSEA. The CDR3 region has the DNA TGCAGCGCCCCGACGGGCAGTCCCTATGGCTACACCTTC. Protein: CSAPTGSPYGYTF.

This clone was seen only a few times. This sequence joins TRBV4-2 and TRBJ2-1; D perhaps matches TRBD2 (6 bases). Trimming took 1 base from V and 5 from J, leaving 6 bases between them. Germline lookup yields CDR1 LGHNA and CDR2 YNFKEQ. This CDR3 has 13 amino acids. DNA of the CDR3: TGTGCCAGCAGCCAAGGCGGGGACAATGAGCAGTTCTTC. This codes for CASSQGGDNEQFF.

J is TRBJ1-2 and V is TRBV9, with D possibly TRBD1 on 6 matching bases. Germline V gene sequence: CDR1 SGDLS, CDR2 YYNGEE. The CDR3 has 13 amino acids. V lost 4 bases and J 6 bases, leaving 13 bases between the germline ends. The CDR3 nucleotides read TGTGCCAGCAGCCCCCCGGGGGCTCATGGCTACACCTTC. It encodes CASSPPGAHGYTF.

V is TRBV19 and J is TRBJ2-7, with 10 positions matching TRBD2. This CDR3 has 15 amino acids. Germline CDR1 is LNHDA and CDR2 is SQIVND (reference sequence). The junction had 10 bases not matched to a gene; V was cut back by 5 bases and J by 6 bases. CDR3 in amino acids: CASSLAGEALSEQYF. As DNA, the CDR3 is TGTGCCAGTAGTCTAGCGGGAGAGGCGTTGAGCGAGCAGTACTTC. The whole variable domain, filled in from reference TRBV19 and TRBJ2-7, reads DGGITQSPKYLFRKEGQNVTLSCEQNLNHDAMYWYRQDPGQGLRLIYYSQIVNDFQKGDIAEGYSVSREKKESFPLTVTSAQKNPTAFYLCASSLAGEALSEQYFGPGTRLTVT.

The V and J genes are TRBV27 and TRBJ2-2, with D maybe TRBD1 (6 bases). This CDR3 spans 15 amino acids. Germline V gives CDR1 MNHEY, CDR2 SMNVEV (reference sequence). Trimming took 5 bases from V and 4 from J, leaving 14 bases between them. This CDR3 is CASSPNRAGTGELFF. CDR3 coding DNA: TGTGCCAGCAGTCCAAACAGGGCGGGCACCGGGGAGCTGTTTTTT.

The J gene is TRBJ2-7, the V gene TRBV9; 11 nucleotides match TRBD1. This CDR3 has 14 amino acids. The germline gives CDR1 SGDLS, CDR2 YYNGEE. V lost 4 bases to trimming and J lost 5 bases; unmatched junction nucleotides: 5. The CDR3 nucleotides read TGTGCCAGCAGCAGACCGGGACAGGGGGACGAGCAGTACTTC. It yields the protein CASSRPGQGDEQYF.

CDR3 protein: CASSPLSGRPSYNEQFF. Written as DNA, the CDR3 is TGTGCCAGTAGTCCGTTAAGCGGGAGGCCCTCCTACAATGAGCAGTTCTTC. This chain connects TRBV19 to TRBJ2-1; 9 nucleotides agree with TRBD2. V trimming: 5 bases; J trimming: 0 bases; junction bases outside the gene matches: 8. This CDR3 is built from 17 residues. Germline loops: CDR1 LNHDA, CDR2 SQIVND (reference sequence).

The J gene is TRBJ2-1, the V gene TRBV4-1; D not certain. The CDR3 covers 15 residues. The V gene's germline CDR1 is MGHRA and CDR2 YSYEKL. The V end was cut by 4 bases, the J end by 2 bases, with 12 bases between. The DNA for the CDR3 is TGCGCCAGCAGCCTCGCCGCGGATGCCTACAATGAGCAGTTCTTC. Amino acid sequence: CASSLAADAYNEQFF.

V and J are TRBV7-6 and TRBJ2-7; no definite D call. Looked up from germline, CDR1 is SGHVS and CDR2 is FNYEAQ. CDR3 length: 13 amino acids. V lost 1 base to trimming and J lost 2 bases, with 6 bases between them. CDR3 sequence reads: CASSLGRTYEQYF. CDR3 nucleotides: TGTGCCAGCAGCTTAGGACGAACCTACGAGCAGTACTTC.

The V call is TRBV19, the J call TRBJ2-3, with 8 positions matching TRBD2. The J segment lost 1 base and the V segment lost 3 bases, leaving 3 bases of the junction unmatched. The CDR3 runs to 15 residues. CDR1 and CDR2 (germline): LNHDA, SQIVND (reference sequence). CDR3 DNA sequence: TGTGCCAGTAGTATGGTCGGGAGGGGCACAGATACGCAGTATTTT. Translated, it gives CASSMVGRGTDTQYF.

This chain links TRBV14 with TRBJ2-2; 7 nucleotides match TRBD1. The germline gives CDR1 SGHDN, CDR2 FVKESK. Trimming at V came to 2 bases and at J to 0 bases, leaving 3 bases not matched to a gene. This CDR3 is 16 amino acids long. CDR3 loop: CASSQPGQTNTGELFF. The CDR3 bases are TGTGCCAGCAGCCAACCGGGACAGACGAACACCGGGGAGCTGTTTTTT.

The chain employs TRBV27 and TRBJ2-1, with a tentative D call TRBD1 (6 bases). V gave up 3 bases and J gave up 9 bases, with 9 bases separating them. This CDR3 is built from 12 residues. Germline lookup yields CDR1 MNHEY and CDR2 SMNVEV (reference sequence). The CDR3 coding sequence is TGTGCCAGCAGTTTGAGGGGGACTGAGCAGTTCTTC. Protein product: CASSLRGTEQFF.

The chain is built from TRBV7-5 and TRBJ1-6. TRBV7-5 is a known pseudogene. The CDR3 is made up of 18 amino acids. CDR3 DNA: TGTGCCACCAGAAGCCCGGCATGTCCCCGCCTATGGAATTCACCCCTCCACTTT. This gives the protein CATRSPACPRLWNSPLHF.

The V and J genes are TRBV11-2 and TRBJ2-3; D is perhaps TRBD2 (6 bases). Trimming left V 5 bases short and J 0 bases short, with 12 bases between. CDR1 and CDR2 (germline): SGHAT, FQNNGV. The length of the CDR3 is 15 residues. CDR3 nucleotides: TGTGCCAGCAGCCCCCGTGGGAGGAGCACAGATACGCAGTATTTT. Its protein is CASSPRGRSTDTQYF.

The chain combines TRBV27 with TRBJ1-1, with D perhaps TRBD1 (5 bases). Looked up from germline, CDR1 is MNHEY and CDR2 is SMNVEV (reference sequence). Deletions cut 2 bases from V and 1 base from J, with 5 bases between. The CDR3 is 13 residues long. The CDR3 is CASSLQGNTEAFF. The CDR3, as DNA: TGTGCCAGCAGTTTACAGGGGAACACTGAAGCTTTCTTT.

V gene TRBV27 combines with J gene TRBJ2-7; D is perhaps TRBD2 (5 bases). Germline values: CDR1 MNHEY, CDR2 SMNVEV (reference sequence). The V and J ends lost 2 bases and 0 bases respectively, with 11 bases between them. This CDR3 region has 15 residues. CDR3 bases: TGTGCCAGCAGTTTAACCCCACGGGGCTCCTACGAGCAGTACTTC. This codes for CASSLTPRGSYEQYF.

The chain links TRBV19 to TRBJ2-7, with 7 bases lining up with TRBD2. Germline assignment: CDR1 LNHDA and CDR2 SQIVND (reference sequence). This CDR3 comprises 18 residues. Trimming removed 2 bases from V and 1 base from J; junction bases left unmatched: 14. The CDR3 is CASSIYSPGASGSYEQYF. The CDR3 DNA follows: TGTGCCAGTAGTATATATTCGCCCGGGGCTAGCGGTTCCTACGAGCAGTACTTC.

J is TRBJ2-1 and V is TRBV13; tentative D call: TRBD2 (6 bases). Germline V gene data show CDR1 as PRHDT and CDR2 as FYEKMQ (reference sequence). The CDR3 is 16 amino acids. V lost 5 bases and J lost 2, with 16 bases in between. Here the CDR3 DNA reads TGTGCCAGCAGCCTCCCCCCCGGGAGAGCCTACAATGAGCAGTTCTTC. Translation gives CASSLPPGRAYNEQFF. Full variable domain (outside the CDR3, taken from reference TRBV13 and TRBJ2-1): AAGVIQSPRHLIKEKRETATLKCYPIPRHDTVYWYQQGPGQDPQFLISFYEKMQSDKGSIPDRFSAQQFSDYHSELNMSSLELGDSALYFCASSLPPGRAYNEQFFGPGTRLTVL.

The chain is built from TRBV27 and TRBJ1-1, with D maybe TRBD1 (5 bases). The V gene lost 3 bases and the J gene lost 1 base, with 6 bases spanning the gap. CDR1 is MNHEY, CDR2 SMNVEV, per germline (reference sequence). The CDR3 is made up of 13 amino acids. The CDR3 reads CASSFGGNTEAFF. The CDR3 DNA reads as TGTGCCAGCAGTTTCGGGGGGAACACTGAAGCTTTCTTT.

This clone was observed a few times. V usage is TRBV30 and J usage is TRBJ2-7; 7 bases match TRBD1. The CDR3 runs 12 residues. Trimming took 5 bases from V and 3 from J; bases not matched to a gene: 4. The germline gives CDR1 GTSNPN, CDR2 SVGIG (reference sequence). The CDR3 nucleotides read TGTGCCTGGGAGAGGGGGCTCTACGAGCAGTACTTC. It encodes CAWERGLYEQYF.

V usage is TRBV30 and J usage is TRBJ2-3; D might be TRBD1 (5 bases). The CDR3 runs 13 residues. The germline V and J ends were trimmed by 2 bases and 2 bases, with 8 bases remaining between them. Germline CDR1 GTSNPN, CDR2 SVGIG (reference sequence). CDR3 region: CAWSRGNTDTQYF. The CDR3 DNA reads as TGTGCCTGGAGTAGGGGAAACACAGATACGCAGTATTTT. The full variable domain, rest sourced from reference TRBV30 and TRBJ2-3, is SQTIHQWPATLVQPVGSPLSLECTVEGTSNPNLYWYRQAAGRGLQLLFYSVGIGQISSEVPQNLSASRPQDRQFILSSKKLLLSDSGFYLCAWSRGNTDTQYFGPGTRLTVL.